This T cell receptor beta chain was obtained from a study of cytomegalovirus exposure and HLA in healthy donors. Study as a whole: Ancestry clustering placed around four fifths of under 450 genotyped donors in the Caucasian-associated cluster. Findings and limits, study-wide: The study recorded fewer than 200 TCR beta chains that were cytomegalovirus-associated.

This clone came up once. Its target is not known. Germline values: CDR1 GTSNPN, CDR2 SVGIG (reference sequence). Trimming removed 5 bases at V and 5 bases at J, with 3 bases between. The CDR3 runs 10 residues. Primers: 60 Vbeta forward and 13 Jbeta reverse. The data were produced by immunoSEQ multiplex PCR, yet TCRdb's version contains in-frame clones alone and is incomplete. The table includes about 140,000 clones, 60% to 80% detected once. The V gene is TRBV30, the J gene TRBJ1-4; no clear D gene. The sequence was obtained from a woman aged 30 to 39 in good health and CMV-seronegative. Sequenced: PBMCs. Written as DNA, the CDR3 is TGTGCCTGGGAGAATGAAAAACTGTTTTTT. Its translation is CAWENEKLFF.